What follows is one T cell receptor beta chain and its context. Its target is not known. Its ends do not fully match the called genes, so a read error is possible. The CDR3 consists of 15 residues. CDR1 is SGHNT and CDR2 is YYREEE in the germline V gene (reference sequence). TCRdb's table, derived via immunoSEQ multiplex PCR, lists solely in-frame clones and lacks some. The sample has about 1 million clones, around 76% seen once. These data come from a study of shared clonotypes between healthy human individuals. The study's findings and limits: Read depth was anticipated to influence clonotype sharing among donors. Non-shared clonotypes displayed generation probabilities falling below those of clonotypes present in all four donors.

The V and J genes are TRBV5-4 and TRBJ2-1; D is unresolved. The TCR was taken from a young man in good health. Sequencing used memory CD4+ T cells sorted from blood. Regarding subset: CD45RA-negative fraction. CDR3: CASSSLLASDNEQFF. The CDR3 nucleotides are TGTGCCAGCAGCTCCCTGTTAGCCTCCGACAATGAGCAGTTCTTC.